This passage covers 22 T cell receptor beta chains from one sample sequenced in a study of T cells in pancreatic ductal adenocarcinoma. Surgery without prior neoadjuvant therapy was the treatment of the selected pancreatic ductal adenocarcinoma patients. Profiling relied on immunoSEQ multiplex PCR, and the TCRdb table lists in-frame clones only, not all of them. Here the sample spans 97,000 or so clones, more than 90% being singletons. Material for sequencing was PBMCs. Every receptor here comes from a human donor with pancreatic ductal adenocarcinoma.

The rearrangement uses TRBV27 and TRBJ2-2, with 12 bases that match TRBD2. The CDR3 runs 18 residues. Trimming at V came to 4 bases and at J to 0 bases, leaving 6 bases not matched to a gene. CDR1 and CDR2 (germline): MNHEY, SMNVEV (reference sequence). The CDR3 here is CASSWSSGRASNTGELFF. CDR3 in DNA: TGTGCCAGCAGTTGGTCTAGCGGGAGGGCCTCGAACACCGGGGAGCTGTTTTTT.

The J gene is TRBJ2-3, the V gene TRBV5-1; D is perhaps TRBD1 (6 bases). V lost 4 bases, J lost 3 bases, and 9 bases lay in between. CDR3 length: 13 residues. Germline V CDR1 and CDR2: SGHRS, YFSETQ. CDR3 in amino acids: CASSNGQTDTQYF. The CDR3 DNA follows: TGCGCCAGCAGCAACGGACAGACAGATACGCAGTATTTT.

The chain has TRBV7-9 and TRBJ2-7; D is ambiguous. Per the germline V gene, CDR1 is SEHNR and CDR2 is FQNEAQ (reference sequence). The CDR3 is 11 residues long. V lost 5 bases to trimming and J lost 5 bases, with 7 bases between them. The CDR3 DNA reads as TGTGCCAGCAGCGCTGGAGACGAGCAGTACTTC. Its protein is CASSAGDEQYF.

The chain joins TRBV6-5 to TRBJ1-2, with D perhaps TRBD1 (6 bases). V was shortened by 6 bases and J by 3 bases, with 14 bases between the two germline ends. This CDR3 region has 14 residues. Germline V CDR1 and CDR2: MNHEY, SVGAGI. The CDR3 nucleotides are TGTGCCAGCAGGATCTTGGACAGCTACTATGGCTACACCTTC. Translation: CASRILDSYYGYTF.

The DNA of the CDR3 is TGCGCCAGCAGCCCGCGTGAGGGGGCGTTTGGAGAGACCCAGTACTTC. Its protein product is CASSPREGAFGETQYF. The chain combines TRBV5-1 with TRBJ2-5, with 7 positions matching TRBD1. Germline values: CDR1 SGHRS, CDR2 YFSETQ. V was pared by 4 bases and J by 4 bases, with 13 bases of the junction left unmatched. The CDR3 is 16 amino acids.

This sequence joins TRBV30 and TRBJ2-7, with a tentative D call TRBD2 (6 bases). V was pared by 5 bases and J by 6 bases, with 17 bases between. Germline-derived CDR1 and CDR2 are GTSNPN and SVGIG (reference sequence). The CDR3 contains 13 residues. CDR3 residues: CAWATGSFIEQYF. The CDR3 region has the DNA TGTGCCTGGGCAACCGGGAGCTTCATCGAGCAGTACTTC.

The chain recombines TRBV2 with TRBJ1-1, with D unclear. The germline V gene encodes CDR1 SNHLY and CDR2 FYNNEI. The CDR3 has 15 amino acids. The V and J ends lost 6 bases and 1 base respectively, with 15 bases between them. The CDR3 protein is CASSRGKRKNTEAFF. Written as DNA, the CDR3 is TGTGCCAGCAGCCGGGGTAAGCGGAAGAACACTGAAGCTTTCTTT.

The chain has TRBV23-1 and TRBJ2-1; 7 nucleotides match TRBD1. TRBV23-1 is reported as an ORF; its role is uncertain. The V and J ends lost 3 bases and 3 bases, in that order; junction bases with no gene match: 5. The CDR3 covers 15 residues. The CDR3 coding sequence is TGCGCCAGCAGTCAGCAGACAGGGTGCTACAATGAGCAGTTCTTC. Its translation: CASSQQTGCYNEQFF.

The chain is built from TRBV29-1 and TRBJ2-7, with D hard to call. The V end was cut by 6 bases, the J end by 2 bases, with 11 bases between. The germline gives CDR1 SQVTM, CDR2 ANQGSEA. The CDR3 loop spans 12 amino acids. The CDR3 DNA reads TGCAGCGTGAGCCCTGATCCCTACGAGCAGTACTTC. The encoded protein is CSVSPDPYEQYF.

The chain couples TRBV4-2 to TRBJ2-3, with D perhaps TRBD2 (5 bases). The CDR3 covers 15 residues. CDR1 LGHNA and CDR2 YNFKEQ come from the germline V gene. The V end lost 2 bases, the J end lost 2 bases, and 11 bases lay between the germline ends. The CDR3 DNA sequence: TGTGCCAGCAGCCAATCCGGACTGAACACAGATACGCAGTATTTT. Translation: CASSQSGLNTDTQYF.

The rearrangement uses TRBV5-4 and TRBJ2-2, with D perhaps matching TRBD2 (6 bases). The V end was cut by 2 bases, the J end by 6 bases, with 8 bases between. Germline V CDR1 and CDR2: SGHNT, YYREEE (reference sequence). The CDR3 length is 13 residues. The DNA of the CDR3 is TGTGCCAGCAGCTTTAGGGAGGCCGGGGAGCTGTTTTTT. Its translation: CASSFREAGELFF.

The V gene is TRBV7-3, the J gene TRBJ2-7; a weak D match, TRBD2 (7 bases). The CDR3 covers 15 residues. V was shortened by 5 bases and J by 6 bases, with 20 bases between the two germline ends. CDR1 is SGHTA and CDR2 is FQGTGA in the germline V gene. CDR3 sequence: CASSRGRFGGAEQYF. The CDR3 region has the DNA TGTGCCAGCAGCCGGGGAAGGTTTGGGGGGGCCGAGCAGTACTTC.

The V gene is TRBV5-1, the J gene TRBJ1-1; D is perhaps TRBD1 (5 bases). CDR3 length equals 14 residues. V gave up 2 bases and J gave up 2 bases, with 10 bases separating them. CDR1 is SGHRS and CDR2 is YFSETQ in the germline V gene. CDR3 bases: TGCGCCAGCAGCTTCCGGGGGGATAACACTGAAGCTTTCTTT. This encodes CASSFRGDNTEAFF. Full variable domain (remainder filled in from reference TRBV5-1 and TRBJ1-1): KAGVTQTPRYLIKTRGQQVTLSCSPISGHRSVSWYQQTPGQGLQFLFEYFSETQRNKGNFPGRFSGRQFSNSRSEMNVSTLELGDSALYLCASSFRGDNTEAFFGQGTRLTVV.

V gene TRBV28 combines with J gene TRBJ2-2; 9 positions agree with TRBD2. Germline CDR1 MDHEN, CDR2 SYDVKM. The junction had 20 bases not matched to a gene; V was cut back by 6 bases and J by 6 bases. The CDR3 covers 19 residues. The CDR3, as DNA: TGTGCCAGCAGCTCAGCCGGGACTAGCCCTCGGGGGGAAGCCGGGGAGCTGTTTTTT. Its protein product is CASSSAGTSPRGEAGELFF.

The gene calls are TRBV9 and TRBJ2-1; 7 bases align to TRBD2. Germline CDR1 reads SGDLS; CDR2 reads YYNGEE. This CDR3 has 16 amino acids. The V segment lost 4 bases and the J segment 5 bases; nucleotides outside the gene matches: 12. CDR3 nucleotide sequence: TGTGCCAGCAGCCAGGAGAGCCTAGCGGAGAACAATGAGCAGTTCTTC. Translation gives CASSQESLAENNEQFF.

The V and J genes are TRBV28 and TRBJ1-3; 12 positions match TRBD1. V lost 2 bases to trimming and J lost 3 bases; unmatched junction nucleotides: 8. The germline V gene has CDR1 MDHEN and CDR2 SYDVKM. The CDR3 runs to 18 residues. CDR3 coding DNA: TGTGCCAGCAGTTTAGGGACAGGGGGCTTGGTGTTTGGAAACACCATATATTTT. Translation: CASSLGTGGLVFGNTIYF.

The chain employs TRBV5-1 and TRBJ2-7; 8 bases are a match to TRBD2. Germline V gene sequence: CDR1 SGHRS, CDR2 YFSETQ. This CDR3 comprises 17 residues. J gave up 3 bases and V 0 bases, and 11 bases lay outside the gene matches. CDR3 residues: CASSLDDSGKMLYEQYF. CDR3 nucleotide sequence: TGCGCCAGCAGCTTGGATGATAGCGGGAAAATGCTCTACGAGCAGTACTTC.

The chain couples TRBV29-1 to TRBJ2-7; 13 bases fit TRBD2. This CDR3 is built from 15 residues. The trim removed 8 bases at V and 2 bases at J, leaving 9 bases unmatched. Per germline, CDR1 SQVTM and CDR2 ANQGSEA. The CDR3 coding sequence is TGCAGCCATGGGACTAGCGGGAATCTCACCTACGAGCAGTACTTC. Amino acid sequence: CSHGTSGNLTYEQYF.

The CDR3 nucleotides read TGCGCCAGCAGCCCTCGGGACAGCTCTCAAGAGACCCAGTACTTC. This codes for CASSPRDSSQETQYF. This chain uses TRBV4-1 with TRBJ2-5; 7 nucleotides line up with TRBD1. Germline-derived CDR1 and CDR2 are MGHRA and YSYEKL. Trimming at V came to 4 bases and at J to 2 bases, leaving 7 bases not matched to a gene. The CDR3 consists of 15 residues.

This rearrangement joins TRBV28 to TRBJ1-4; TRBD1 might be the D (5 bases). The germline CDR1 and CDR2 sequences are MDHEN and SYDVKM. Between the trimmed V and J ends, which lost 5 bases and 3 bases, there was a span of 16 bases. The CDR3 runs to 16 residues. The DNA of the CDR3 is TGTGCCAGCAGTATCCTGGGGCCTCCAGCTAATGAAAAACTGTTTTTT. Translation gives CASSILGPPANEKLFF. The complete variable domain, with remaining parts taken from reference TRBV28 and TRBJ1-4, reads DVKVTQSSRYLVKRTGEKVFLECVQDMDHENMFWYRQDPGLGLRLIYFSYDVKMKEKGDIPEGYSVSREKKERFSLILESASTNQTSMYLCASSILGPPANEKLFFGSGTQLSVL.

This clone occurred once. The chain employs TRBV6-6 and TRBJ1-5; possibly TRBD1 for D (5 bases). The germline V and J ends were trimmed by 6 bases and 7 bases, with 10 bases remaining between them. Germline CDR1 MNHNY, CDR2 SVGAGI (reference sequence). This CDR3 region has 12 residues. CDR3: CASRAGSQPQHF. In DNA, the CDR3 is TGTGCCAGCAGAGCAGGGTCCCAGCCCCAGCATTTT.

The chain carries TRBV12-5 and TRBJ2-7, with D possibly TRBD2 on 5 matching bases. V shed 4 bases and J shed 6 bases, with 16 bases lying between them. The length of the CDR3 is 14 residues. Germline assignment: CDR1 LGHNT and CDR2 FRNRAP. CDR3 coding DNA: TGTGCTAGTGGTTCGGCCGTGGCAGGAGGCGAGCAGTACTTC. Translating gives CASGSAVAGGEQYF.